A selection of T cell receptor beta chains follows, all from one sample in a study of cytomegalovirus exposure and HLA in healthy donors. Clones were sequenced by immunoSEQ multiplex PCR, and TCRdb holds only the in-frame ones, with some missing. Seen in this sample are about 58,000 clones; the ten most common clones hold roughly 2.1%. Sample: PBMCs. The source of these receptors is a young woman in good health and CMV-seronegative. Each CDR3 is given with its conserved first and last residue. Fields, in order: D gene, J gene, V gene, CDR3 DNA, CDR3 protein. A D gene is named only where the DNA matches it firmly.

d_call: TRBD2
j_call: TRBJ2-5
v_call: TRBV9
cdr3_nt: TGTGCCAGCACCAATTCCCACGGGGGGCAAGAGACCCAGTACTTC
cdr3_aa: CASTNSHGGQETQYF

d_call: TRBD2
j_call: TRBJ2-3
v_call: TRBV19
cdr3_nt: TGTGCCAGTAGTATGAGCGGGGGGGATGGTACGCAGTATTTT
cdr3_aa: CASSMSGGDGTQYF

d_call: -
j_call: TRBJ1-1
v_call: TRBV7-8
cdr3_nt: TGTGCCAGCAGCTCCAAGGAGGGTTGGGGGGGCAGAAACACTGAAGCTTTCTTT
cdr3_aa: CASSSKEGWGGRNTEAFF

d_call: -
j_call: TRBJ1-1
v_call: TRBV6-1
cdr3_nt: TGTGCCAGCAGTATACGGACAGACATCAACACTGAAGATTTCTTT
cdr3_aa: CASSIRTDINTEDFF

d_call: -
j_call: TRBJ1-5
v_call: TRBV6-5
cdr3_nt: TGTGCCAGCTCCCAGGGCGGTTCAAGCAATCAGCCCCAGCATTTT
cdr3_aa: CASSQGGSSNQPQHF

d_call: -
j_call: TRBJ1-4
v_call: TRBV30
cdr3_nt: TGTGCCTGGAGTTACCAAGCCGGGGGGGTGGGTGAAAAACTGTTTTTT
cdr3_aa: CAWSYQAGGVGEKLFF

d_call: -
j_call: TRBJ1-1
v_call: TRBV5-1
cdr3_nt: TGCGCCAGCAGCTTGGTGACTCACTTGAACACTGAAGCTTTCTTT
cdr3_aa: CASSLVTHLNTEAFF

d_call: -
j_call: TRBJ2-1
v_call: TRBV9
cdr3_nt: TGTGCCAGCAGCGTAGGACTACCCTACAATGAGCAGTTCTTC
cdr3_aa: CASSVGLPYNEQFF

d_call: TRBD1
j_call: TRBJ1-2
v_call: TRBV19
cdr3_nt: TGTGCCAGTAGTATGCCTGTCCCGAATACAGGGGACTATGGCTACACCTTC
cdr3_aa: CASSMPVPNTGDYGYTF

d_call: -
j_call: TRBJ2-7
v_call: TRBV7-2
cdr3_nt: TGTGCCAGCAGCCCCGACACCCTCGAGCAGTACTTC
cdr3_aa: CASSPDTLEQYF

d_call: TRBD2
j_call: TRBJ2-3
v_call: TRBV10-2
cdr3_nt: TGCGCCAGCAGTCGGACTAGCGGGAGGGCCGGAGCAGATACGCAGTATTTT
cdr3_aa: CASSRTSGRAGADTQYF

d_call: TRBD1
j_call: TRBJ1-5
v_call: TRBV6-1
cdr3_nt: TGTGCCAGCAGTGTTATCCCTTACAGGGGCGGCAATCAGCCCCAGCATTTT
cdr3_aa: CASSVIPYRGGNQPQHF

d_call: TRBD2
j_call: TRBJ2-1
v_call: TRBV9
cdr3_nt: TGTGCCAGCAGCGTAGCGCCGCGGGAGGTGGGTGAGCAGTTCTTC
cdr3_aa: CASSVAPREVGEQFF

d_call: TRBD2
j_call: TRBJ2-5
v_call: TRBV7-9
cdr3_nt: TGTGTCAGCAGCTCTAGCGGGGTCGAGACCCAGTACTTC
cdr3_aa: CVSSSSGVETQYF

d_call: -
j_call: TRBJ1-1
v_call: TRBV20-1
cdr3_nt: TGCAGTGCCGCAGGGACTGAAGCTTTCTTT
cdr3_aa: CSAAGTEAFF

d_call: -
j_call: TRBJ2-1
v_call: TRBV28
cdr3_nt: TGTGCCAGCAGTTTATTCGTCGGGTACAATGAGCAGTTCTTC
cdr3_aa: CASSLFVGYNEQFF

d_call: TRBD1
j_call: TRBJ2-7
v_call: TRBV4-1
cdr3_nt: TGCGCCAGCAGCCAAGATCTAAGGCGCCAGGGGGAATACGAGCAGTACTTC
cdr3_aa: CASSQDLRRQGEYEQYF

d_call: -
j_call: TRBJ2-2
v_call: TRBV28
cdr3_nt: TGTGCCAGCAGTTTATTCGGCAGTCCGCACAGCCGGGAGCTGTTTTTT
cdr3_aa: CASSLFGSPHSRELFF

d_call: TRBD1
j_call: TRBJ2-1
v_call: TRBV30
cdr3_nt: TGTGCCTGGACCTTTGGGATTACAGGGGGCACCTACAATGAGCAGTTCTTC
cdr3_aa: CAWTFGITGGTYNEQFF

d_call: -
j_call: TRBJ2-7
v_call: TRBV19
cdr3_nt: TGTGCCAGTAGTCAACAGGGCGGGTACGAGCAGTACTTC
cdr3_aa: CASSQQGGYEQYF

d_call: -
j_call: TRBJ2-5
v_call: TRBV5-1
cdr3_nt: TGCGCCAGCAGCAGTCAAGCGCAAGAGACCCAGTACTTC
cdr3_aa: CASSSQAQETQYF

d_call: -
j_call: TRBJ1-2
v_call: TRBV18
cdr3_nt: TGTGCCAGCTCACCGACGGGGTCCTATGGCTACACCTTC
cdr3_aa: CASSPTGSYGYTF

d_call: TRBD1
j_call: TRBJ1-5
v_call: TRBV18
cdr3_nt: TGTGCCAGCTCACCACAGGGACAGGGAGTCGGGCCCCAGCATTTT
cdr3_aa: CASSPQGQGVGPQHF

d_call: TRBD1
j_call: TRBJ2-7
v_call: TRBV10-2
cdr3_nt: TGCGCCAGCAAGTTCGGACAGGGGGACTACGAGCAGTACTTC
cdr3_aa: CASKFGQGDYEQYF

d_call: -
j_call: TRBJ1-2
v_call: TRBV5-1
cdr3_nt: TGCGCCAGCAGCTTGGGGCCGTCACAGGTCTATGGCTACACCTTC
cdr3_aa: CASSLGPSQVYGYTF

d_call: TRBD2
j_call: TRBJ2-1
v_call: TRBV5-4
cdr3_nt: TGTGCCAGCAGCTCTAGTAGCGGGAACTTTATAAGCTCCTACAATGAGCAGTTCTTC
cdr3_aa: CASSSSSGNFISSYNEQFF

d_call: -
j_call: TRBJ2-6
v_call: TRBV6-4
cdr3_nt: TGTGCCAGCAGTGAAGCGTCTGGGGCCAACGTCCTGACTTTC
cdr3_aa: CASSEASGANVLTF

d_call: -
j_call: TRBJ1-1
v_call: TRBV10-3
cdr3_nt: TGTGCCATCAGTGACGGAGGTATTCGCACTGAAGCTTTCTTT
cdr3_aa: CAISDGGIRTEAFF

d_call: -
j_call: TRBJ1-1
v_call: TRBV29-1
cdr3_nt: TGCAGCGTTGAAGACTACCTGGTAAAAGCTTTCTTT
cdr3_aa: CSVEDYLVKAFF

d_call: -
j_call: TRBJ2-7
v_call: TRBV5-1
cdr3_nt: TGCGCCAGCAGCGTGGCGGGCTTGTCGCGGGGCGTCGACGAGCAGTACTTC
cdr3_aa: CASSVAGLSRGVDEQYF

d_call: TRBD1
j_call: TRBJ2-7
v_call: TRBV28
cdr3_nt: TGTGCCAGCAGGACCGGGACAGGGGAAGCCTACGAGCAGTACTTC
cdr3_aa: CASRTGTGEAYEQYF

d_call: -
j_call: TRBJ1-2
v_call: TRBV28
cdr3_nt: TGTGCCAGCAGTGTTCAGGGATTTTATGGCTACACCTTC
cdr3_aa: CASSVQGFYGYTF

d_call: -
j_call: TRBJ1-4
v_call: TRBV5-5
cdr3_nt: TGTGCCAGCAGCTTGGCCGAAACCGTCCGGAATGAAAAACTGTTTTTT
cdr3_aa: CASSLAETVRNEKLFF

d_call: -
j_call: TRBJ1-4
v_call: TRBV30
cdr3_nt: TGTGCCTGGAGTCAGGTCCGGGGAAACAGAGCAACTAATGAAAAACTGTTTTTT
cdr3_aa: CAWSQVRGNRATNEKLFF

d_call: -
j_call: TRBJ2-1
v_call: TRBV9
cdr3_nt: TGTGCCAGCAGCGTAGCCGGACAAAACAATGAGCAGTTCTTC
cdr3_aa: CASSVAGQNNEQFF